This T cell receptor beta chain stems from a study of blood T cell repertoires in COVID-19 (TCRdb year 2020). Context from the whole study: The collaborator samples originated in the United States, Italy and Spain and spanned the acute and convalescent phases of COVID-19. The material from the prospective study consisted of cDNA or gDNA derived from T cells, B-cell-depleted T cells, or PBMCs. Subjects who had been exposed to COVID-19, were actively infected with it, or had recovered from it provided the deeply sampled blood TCRbeta repertoires that made up the dataset. The repertoires were released in a freely available public database intended as a resource for research on the immune response to SARS-CoV-2. Samples were obtained from the ongoing ImmuneRACE study (first 160 participants) and from over 1,000 subjects provided by 6 global collaborators. Nearly every sample came with metadata listing a de-identified subject ID, COVID-19 status, age in years and sex. Where available, HLA class I and class II types were taken from metadata supplied by the sample provider and were not determined by assay-based typing. The study at large found these results: Clinical and demographic metadata were provided uncurated, with the amount varying by source and participant.

V has 1 base trimmed and J has 2 bases trimmed; junction bases matching no gene number 13. Spanning cysteine to phenylalanine, the CDR3 consists of 17 amino acids. The CDR3 DNA has 51 bases and is translated from base 1. In the germline V gene, CDR1 corresponds to SQVTM and CDR2 to ANQGSEA. TCRbeta CDR3 regions were amplified from genomic DNA using the immunoSEQ Assay, a bias-controlled multiplex PCR. The original pipeline was this. Nucleated cell counts per sample were estimated from amplification of reference gene primers within the assay. To quantify the absolute abundance of each unique TCRbeta CDR3 rearrangement, sequence reads were collapsed and filtered. For each sample, productive Simpson clonality was calculated by taking the square root of Simpson's diversity index across productive rearrangements. TCRdb obtained this table from immuneACCESS and retained in-frame rearrangements with V and J assigned. These tables miss some clones; where compared with another copy, unresolved V genes account for less than half of the shortfall, and the remainder is unexplained. V and J calls and clone size are those listed in that table; D and trimming were worked out from the DNA. In all, the sample holds some 48,000 clones, and around 73% of those were seen once. The top ten clonotypes cover roughly 6.1% of the sample.

Participants in the prospective study were enrolled through a virtual design, were aged roughly 18 to 90 years, and lived in approximately 25 United States geographic areas. In the prospective study, participants were assigned to cohorts based on the clinical history participants reported in a screening survey and a study questionnaire. In the prospective study, whole blood, serum and a nasopharyngeal or oropharyngeal swab were collected from each participant by mobile phlebotomists. Prospective study participants could optionally give additional blood draws and questionnaires over a roughly 2-month period. Before DNA extraction, prospective study blood samples were shipped either frozen or at room temperature. Remarks on this clone: Its recognized antigen is unknown. Base qualities are not provided; no much larger clone lies one nucleotide away.

This sequence was found in a woman aged 50 to 60 with acute COVID-19. The sample taken for sequencing was PBMCs or T cells enriched from blood (not recorded which). The V and J segments used are TRBV29-1 and TRBJ2-5; 7 middle bases align to TRBD1. The CDR3 region: CSVEGTGGLGRQETQYF. The nucleotide sequence reads as follows: TGCAGCGTTGAAGGGACAGGCGGCCTTGGGCGACAAGAGACCCAGTACTTC.